This is a list of T cell receptor beta chains from one sample in a study of shared clonotypes between healthy human individuals. Measured with immunoSEQ multiplex PCR; TCRdb has only the in-frame clones, and not every one. The sample carries roughly 2.1 million clones, about 93% recorded once. The sequenced material came from naive CD8+ T cells from PBMCs. Every receptor here comes from a man aged 18 to 35 in good health. Some clones in this sample may be carry-over from other donors' samples. The CDR3 runs from the conserved cysteine through the conserved F or W. The D gene is left open where the match is weak. The size of a clone is reported for some rows only, either as once, few or many, or as a class for expanded clones.

V	size	D	J	CDR3	DNA
TRBV4-3	.	TRBD2	TRBJ2-1	CASSQDLTSGYNEQFF	TGCGCCAGCAGCCAAGATTTGACTAGCGGTTACAATGAGCAGTTCTTC
TRBV5-6	.	.	TRBJ2-7	CASSSVGEGVTSYEQYF	TGTGCCAGCAGCTCGGTTGGGGAGGGGGTGACTTCCTACGAGCAGTACTTC
TRBV27	.	.	TRBJ2-1	CASSSLKLAYNEQFF	TGTGCCAGCAGTTCTCTCAAACTAGCCTACAATGAGCAGTTCTTC
TRBV6-1	.	.	TRBJ2-3	CASSERWSTDTQYF	TGTGCCAGCAGTGAACGATGGAGCACAGATACGCAGTATTTT
TRBV30	.	.	TRBJ2-7	CAWSRPGGTYEQYF	TGTGCCTGGAGTAGGCCCGGAGGAACCTACGAGCAGTACTTC
TRBV30	few	.	TRBJ1-5	CAWSLQGNNQPQHF	TGTGCCTGGAGCCTACAGGGCAACAATCAGCCCCAGCATTTT
TRBV5-1	.	TRBD2	TRBJ2-7	CASSLKTSGRVIFYEQYF	TGCGCCAGCAGCTTGAAGACTAGCGGGAGGGTGATCTTCTACGAGCAGTACTTC
TRBV19	.	.	TRBJ1-5	CASSIQGVSNQPQHF	TGTGCCAGTAGTATACAAGGGGTTAGCAATCAGCCCCAGCATTTT
TRBV28	.	.	TRBJ2-7	CASSYLDGYEQYF	TGTGCCAGCAGTTACTTAGACGGTTACGAGCAGTACTTC
TRBV7-3	.	TRBD1	TRBJ1-1	CASSTKQGAEAFF	TGTGCCAGCAGCACCAAACAGGGGGCTGAAGCTTTCTTT
TRBV27	once	.	TRBJ2-7	CASSPLGVPYEQYF	TGTGCCAGCAGCCCCCTGGGGGTCCCCTACGAGCAGTACTTC
TRBV27	.	.	TRBJ2-5	CASSLYKGVETQYF	TGTGCCAGCAGTTTATATAAGGGCGTGGAGACCCAGTACTTC
TRBV6-1	.	.	TRBJ2-2	CASSVLKGGTGELFF	TGTGCCAGCAGTGTTCTTAAGGGGGGTACCGGGGAGCTGTTTTTT
TRBV6-5	.	.	TRBJ2-7	CASSYGRLGYEQYF	TGTGCCAGCAGTTACGGCCGCCTGGGGTACGAGCAGTACTTC